This T cell receptor (beta chain) was obtained from a study of blood T cell repertoires in COVID-19. Overall study: The study drew acute and convalescent COVID-19 samples from the United States, Italy and Spain. From T cells, B-cell-depleted T cells, or PBMCs came the material, which was cDNA or gDNA.

The Seattle patients joined while their infection was active and were tracked longitudinally afterward. With 1 base removed from V and 2 bases from J, the gap between germline ends came to 9 bases. The V gene's germline CDR1 is SGHTA and CDR2 FQGNSA. This CDR3 region has 15 residues. Authors' data handling: Amplification from reference gene primers served as the basis for estimated nucleated cell counts. Only in-frame clones appear in the TCRdb table, and some are missing; sequencing was by immunoSEQ multiplex PCR. V and J calls and clone size are copied from that table; D and trimming were computed from the DNA. The repertoire holds some 75,000 clones, with 86% as singletons.

J is TRBJ1-5 and V is TRBV7-2; D ambiguous. The source is a man aged 80 or over with COVID-19, enrolled during active disease. Input material: peripheral blood. CDR3 in DNA: TGTGCCAGCAGCTTAGGTGATCAGGGCAATCAGCCCCAGCATTTT. Translation gives CASSLGDQGNQPQHF.